These T cell receptor beta chains were read from a single sample in a study of cytomegalovirus exposure and HLA in healthy donors. Profiled with immunoSEQ multiplex PCR; TCRdb holds only in-frame clones, not every one. Found here are 150,000 to 200,000 clones, about 78% of them singletons; the top ten hold around 1.4%. Sequenced material: PBMCs. These receptors originate from a male donor in good health and CMV-seronegative. Each CDR3 is given with its conserved first and last residue. Fields, in order: clone size, D gene, CDR3 length, V gene, J gene, CDR3 DNA, CDR3 protein. D genes are given only for firm matches. Some rows have no size entry. The others give once, few or many, or a class for an expanded clone.

clone size: .; D gene: .; CDR3 length: 15; V gene: TRBV7-2; J gene: TRBJ2-7; CDR3 DNA: TGTGCCAGCAGCTATTCAGGGGTGCTCTCCTACGAGCAGTACTTC; CDR3 protein: CASSYSGVLSYEQYF
clone size: .; D gene: TRBD2; CDR3 length: 13; V gene: TRBV6-1; J gene: TRBJ2-7; CDR3 DNA: TGTGCCAGCAGCGTAGCGGGAGCCTACGAGCAGTACTTC; CDR3 protein: CASSVAGAYEQYF
clone size: .; D gene: TRBD1; CDR3 length: 16; V gene: TRBV19; J gene: TRBJ2-5; CDR3 DNA: TGTGCCAGTAGTATTTCTCGGACAGGGCTGGAAGAGACCCAGTACTTC; CDR3 protein: CASSISRTGLEETQYF
clone size: .; D gene: .; CDR3 length: 19; V gene: TRBV5-1; J gene: TRBJ2-6; CDR3 DNA: TGCGCCAGCAGCTCCTTGGGACACCAGACCCACTCTGGGGCCAACGTCCTGACTTTC; CDR3 protein: CASSSLGHQTHSGANVLTF
clone size: .; D gene: TRBD1; CDR3 length: 13; V gene: TRBV27; J gene: TRBJ2-7; CDR3 DNA: TGTGCCAGCAGCCTGACAGGGGTGTACGAGCAGTACTTC; CDR3 protein: CASSLTGVYEQYF
clone size: .; D gene: .; CDR3 length: 14; V gene: TRBV18; J gene: TRBJ1-2; CDR3 DNA: TGTGCCAGCTCACCACCCGGACAGATCTATGGCTACACCTTC; CDR3 protein: CASSPPGQIYGYTF
clone size: .; D gene: .; CDR3 length: 14; V gene: TRBV5-1; J gene: TRBJ1-1; CDR3 DNA: TGCGCCAGCAGCTTGGATGGGGCAGGCACTGAAGCTTTCTTT; CDR3 protein: CASSLDGAGTEAFF
clone size: .; D gene: TRBD1; CDR3 length: 12; V gene: TRBV7-9; J gene: TRBJ1-1; CDR3 DNA: TGTGCCAGCAGCCCGACAGGGGCTGAAGCTTTCTTT; CDR3 protein: CASSPTGAEAFF
clone size: .; D gene: .; CDR3 length: 13; V gene: TRBV7-9; J gene: TRBJ1-1; CDR3 DNA: TGTTCCAGCAGCAACCGGGAGAACACTGAAGCTTTCTTT; CDR3 protein: CSSSNRENTEAFF
clone size: .; D gene: .; CDR3 length: 11; V gene: TRBV12-5; J gene: TRBJ2-7; CDR3 DNA: TGTGCTAGTGGTCAGAACTACGAGCAGTACTTC; CDR3 protein: CASGQNYEQYF
clone size: .; D gene: .; CDR3 length: 13; V gene: TRBV7-2; J gene: TRBJ1-1; CDR3 DNA: TGTGCCAGCAGCTTAGTAGAGAACACTGAAGCTTTCTTT; CDR3 protein: CASSLVENTEAFF
clone size: few; D gene: TRBD2; CDR3 length: 15; V gene: TRBV7-3; J gene: TRBJ2-3; CDR3 DNA: TGTGCCAGCACCCTCGGGGGGGCCCAAAGAGATACGCAGTATTTT; CDR3 protein: CASTLGGAQRDTQYF
clone size: few; D gene: .; CDR3 length: 11; V gene: TRBV29-1; J gene: TRBJ2-1; CDR3 DNA: TGCAGCGTACCCTACCGGGGGGAGCAGTTCTTC; CDR3 protein: CSVPYRGEQFF
clone size: .; D gene: .; CDR3 length: 12; V gene: TRBV30; J gene: TRBJ1-3; CDR3 DNA: TGTGCCTGGAGTGTAGGCGGGAACACCATATATTTT; CDR3 protein: CAWSVGGNTIYF
clone size: .; D gene: TRBD1; CDR3 length: 13; V gene: TRBV2; J gene: TRBJ2-5; CDR3 DNA: TGTGCCATAGGACAGGGGATGGGGGAGACCCAGTACTTC; CDR3 protein: CAIGQGMGETQYF
clone size: .; D gene: .; CDR3 length: 14; V gene: TRBV4-1; J gene: TRBJ2-3; CDR3 DNA: TGCGCCAGCAGCCAAGGGCTGACCGGGGATACGCAGTATTTT; CDR3 protein: CASSQGLTGDTQYF
clone size: .; D gene: .; CDR3 length: 14; V gene: TRBV7-2; J gene: TRBJ2-5; CDR3 DNA: TGTGCCAGCAGCTTAAGTGGTAGCCAAGAGACCCAGTACTTC; CDR3 protein: CASSLSGSQETQYF
clone size: once; D gene: .; CDR3 length: 15; V gene: TRBV11-2; J gene: TRBJ1-1; CDR3 DNA: TGTGCCAGCAGCACGCGGGACGGAACGAACACTGAAGCTTTCTTT; CDR3 protein: CASSTRDGTNTEAFF
clone size: .; D gene: .; CDR3 length: 14; V gene: TRBV9; J gene: TRBJ2-3; CDR3 DNA: TGTGCCAGCAGCGTAACTAGAACCACAGATACGCAGTATTTT; CDR3 protein: CASSVTRTTDTQYF
clone size: .; D gene: TRBD2; CDR3 length: 14; V gene: TRBV7-9; J gene: TRBJ2-4; CDR3 DNA: TGTGCCAGCGCGGGAGGGCCTTCCAAAAACATTCAGTACTTC; CDR3 protein: CASAGGPSKNIQYF
clone size: .; D gene: .; CDR3 length: 13; V gene: TRBV10-3; J gene: TRBJ1-3; CDR3 DNA: TGTGCCATCAGTGACCCCAGAGGAAACACCATATATTTT; CDR3 protein: CAISDPRGNTIYF
clone size: .; D gene: .; CDR3 length: 13; V gene: TRBV4-3; J gene: TRBJ1-4; CDR3 DNA: TGCGCCAGCAGCCAAGATTTGAGGGAAAAACTGTTTTTT; CDR3 protein: CASSQDLREKLFF
clone size: .; D gene: .; CDR3 length: 15; V gene: TRBV4-3; J gene: TRBJ2-5; CDR3 DNA: TGCGCCAGCAGCCAAGGCATAGGGGGTGGCGAGACCCAGTACTTC; CDR3 protein: CASSQGIGGGETQYF
clone size: .; D gene: .; CDR3 length: 14; V gene: TRBV6-1; J gene: TRBJ1-6; CDR3 DNA: TGTGCCAGCCGCCAGGACAGTCAAAATTCACCCCTCCACTTT; CDR3 protein: CASRQDSQNSPLHF
clone size: .; D gene: .; CDR3 length: 14; V gene: TRBV2; J gene: TRBJ2-7; CDR3 DNA: TGTGCCAGCAGGTGGGCAATTCAAGCCTACGAGCAGTACTTC; CDR3 protein: CASRWAIQAYEQYF
clone size: .; D gene: .; CDR3 length: 16; V gene: TRBV4-1; J gene: TRBJ1-5; CDR3 DNA: TGCGCCAGCAGCCAAGAACGCCTAGGGGGAAATCAGCCCCAGCATTTT; CDR3 protein: CASSQERLGGNQPQHF
clone size: .; D gene: .; CDR3 length: 13; V gene: TRBV7-6; J gene: TRBJ2-7; CDR3 DNA: TGTGCCAGCAGCACAAAACAGGGCTCCGAGCAGTACTTC; CDR3 protein: CASSTKQGSEQYF
clone size: .; D gene: TRBD1; CDR3 length: 20; V gene: TRBV6-1; J gene: TRBJ2-5; CDR3 DNA: TGTGCCAGCAGTGAAGCTCCCCCATCCGGGACAGTCTTCATTCAAGAGACCCAGTACTTC; CDR3 protein: CASSEAPPSGTVFIQETQYF
clone size: few; D gene: TRBD1; CDR3 length: 18; V gene: TRBV7-2; J gene: TRBJ1-4; CDR3 DNA: TGTGCCAGCAGCTTAGTACGGACAGGGCGTCCAACTAATGAAAAACTGTTTTTT; CDR3 protein: CASSLVRTGRPTNEKLFF
clone size: .; D gene: TRBD2; CDR3 length: 14; V gene: TRBV6-6; J gene: TRBJ2-2; CDR3 DNA: TGTGCCAGCTGGGGACTAAGAAACACCGGGGAGCTGTTTTTT; CDR3 protein: CASWGLRNTGELFF
clone size: .; D gene: TRBD1; CDR3 length: 14; V gene: TRBV6-1; J gene: TRBJ2-7; CDR3 DNA: TGTGCCAGCAGTGTCGGACAGGGGATCTACGAGCAGTACTTC; CDR3 protein: CASSVGQGIYEQYF
clone size: .; D gene: TRBD1; CDR3 length: 14; V gene: TRBV6-5; J gene: TRBJ1-1; CDR3 DNA: TGTGCCAGCAGAGGGACAGGGATGAACACTGAAGCTTTCTTT; CDR3 protein: CASRGTGMNTEAFF
clone size: .; D gene: TRBD1; CDR3 length: 13; V gene: TRBV7-9; J gene: TRBJ2-7; CDR3 DNA: TGTTCCAGCAGCACGGACAGGGTCTACGAGCAGTACTTC; CDR3 protein: CSSSTDRVYEQYF
clone size: .; D gene: TRBD1; CDR3 length: 14; V gene: TRBV27; J gene: TRBJ2-7; CDR3 DNA: TGTGCCAGCAGTCCCCAGACAGGGCCCTACGAGCAGTACTTC; CDR3 protein: CASSPQTGPYEQYF
clone size: .; D gene: .; CDR3 length: 16; V gene: TRBV21-1; J gene: TRBJ2-7; CDR3 DNA: TGTGCCAGCAGCTCGGGGGACAGGTTGGAAACCTACGAGCAGTACTTC; CDR3 protein: CASSSGDRLETYEQYF
clone size: .; D gene: TRBD2; CDR3 length: 15; V gene: TRBV29-1; J gene: TRBJ2-7; CDR3 DNA: TGCAGCGTTGAAGCCTTCGGGGAGGGATCCTACGAGCAGTACTTC; CDR3 protein: CSVEAFGEGSYEQYF
clone size: .; D gene: TRBD1; CDR3 length: 15; V gene: TRBV28; J gene: TRBJ1-6; CDR3 DNA: TGTGCCAGCAGTTACACAGGGGGCGGAATTTCACCCCTCCACTTT; CDR3 protein: CASSYTGGGISPLHF
clone size: .; D gene: .; CDR3 length: 15; V gene: TRBV18; J gene: TRBJ2-2; CDR3 DNA: TGTGCCAGCTCACCAGCTACCGCGAACACCGGGGAGCTGTTTTTT; CDR3 protein: CASSPATANTGELFF
clone size: once; D gene: .; CDR3 length: 14; V gene: TRBV19; J gene: TRBJ1-4; CDR3 DNA: TGTGCCAGTAGTACTGGGGGGTCTGGTGAAAAACTGTTTTTT; CDR3 protein: CASSTGGSGEKLFF
clone size: .; D gene: .; CDR3 length: 13; V gene: TRBV7-9; J gene: TRBJ2-5; CDR3 DNA: TGTGCCAGCAGCTTAGGATTCGGGGAGACCCAGTACTTC; CDR3 protein: CASSLGFGETQYF
clone size: .; D gene: TRBD2; CDR3 length: 15; V gene: TRBV7-2; J gene: TRBJ2-3; CDR3 DNA: TGTGCCAGCAGCCGACTAGCGGGAGGGCCAGATACGCAGTATTTT; CDR3 protein: CASSRLAGGPDTQYF
clone size: .; D gene: TRBD1; CDR3 length: 15; V gene: TRBV27; J gene: TRBJ1-1; CDR3 DNA: TGTGCCAGCAGTTTACGTGTACAGGGGTACACTGAAGCTTTCTTT; CDR3 protein: CASSLRVQGYTEAFF
clone size: .; D gene: TRBD2; CDR3 length: 13; V gene: TRBV6-5; J gene: TRBJ2-5; CDR3 DNA: TGTGCCAGCAGTTATGGGGGAGGGGAGACCCAGTACTTC; CDR3 protein: CASSYGGGETQYF
clone size: few; D gene: .; CDR3 length: 14; V gene: TRBV10-1; J gene: TRBJ1-2; CDR3 DNA: TGCGCCAGCAGTGGGAGGGGCAGGCGTAGTGGCTACACCTTC; CDR3 protein: CASSGRGRRSGYTF
clone size: .; D gene: .; CDR3 length: 13; V gene: TRBV19; J gene: TRBJ2-5; CDR3 DNA: TGTGCCAGTACCCCCCTGGCGGGAGAGACCCAGTACTTC; CDR3 protein: CASTPLAGETQYF
clone size: .; D gene: .; CDR3 length: 15; V gene: TRBV9; J gene: TRBJ2-2; CDR3 DNA: TGTGCCAGCAGCGTAGGAGATTTGAACACCGGGGAGCTGTTTTTT; CDR3 protein: CASSVGDLNTGELFF
clone size: .; D gene: .; CDR3 length: 14; V gene: TRBV28; J gene: TRBJ2-1; CDR3 DNA: TGTGCCAGCACCCCGGAGGGGCCCGTGACTGAGCAGTTCTTC; CDR3 protein: CASTPEGPVTEQFF
clone size: .; D gene: TRBD2; CDR3 length: 16; V gene: TRBV7-2; J gene: TRBJ2-7; CDR3 DNA: TGTGCCAGCAGCTTAATGAGCGCGCGGGGGGTATACGAGCAGTACTTC; CDR3 protein: CASSLMSARGVYEQYF
clone size: .; D gene: .; CDR3 length: 13; V gene: TRBV6-6; J gene: TRBJ2-7; CDR3 DNA: TGTGCCAGCAGACCGGGACTTACATACGAGCAGTACTTC; CDR3 protein: CASRPGLTYEQYF
clone size: .; D gene: .; CDR3 length: 15; V gene: TRBV30; J gene: TRBJ2-1; CDR3 DNA: TGTGCCTGGAGGAGGCGGGGCTCGACCTACAATGAGCAGTTCTTC; CDR3 protein: CAWRRRGSTYNEQFF
clone size: .; D gene: .; CDR3 length: 14; V gene: TRBV4-2; J gene: TRBJ2-2; CDR3 DNA: TGTGCCAGCAGCCAAAGCCTATCGACCGGGGAGCTGTTTTTT; CDR3 protein: CASSQSLSTGELFF
clone size: .; D gene: .; CDR3 length: 14; V gene: TRBV9; J gene: TRBJ1-4; CDR3 DNA: TGTGCCAGCAGCGTAGGTGATGGGCAGGGAAAGCTGTTTTTT; CDR3 protein: CASSVGDGQGKLFF
clone size: .; D gene: TRBD2; CDR3 length: 13; V gene: TRBV7-3; J gene: TRBJ2-3; CDR3 DNA: TGTGCCAGCAGCTCAACGGGGGGATATACGCAGTATTTT; CDR3 protein: CASSSTGGYTQYF
clone size: .; D gene: TRBD2; CDR3 length: 17; V gene: TRBV5-1; J gene: TRBJ2-7; CDR3 DNA: TGCGCCAGCAGCTGGGGACTAGCGGGAGGAACCCCCTACGAGCAGTACTTC; CDR3 protein: CASSWGLAGGTPYEQYF
clone size: .; D gene: TRBD1; CDR3 length: 15; V gene: TRBV9; J gene: TRBJ1-6; CDR3 DNA: TGTGCCAGCAGCGTAGGAGGAGGGGGCGATTCACCCCTCCACTTT; CDR3 protein: CASSVGGGGDSPLHF